What follows are 25 T cell receptor beta chains derived from one specimen sequenced in a study of T cells in women clearing cervical HPV infection. TCRdb's copy holds only in-frame clones and misses some; the assay was immunoSEQ multiplex PCR. This sample contains 20,000 to 25,000 clones. The sequencing sample was made of blood buffy coat. The receptor source for this set is a woman aged 18-70 years with a cervical HPV16 infection that either progressed to CIN3+ or cleared (not recorded which).

Concerning this clone: Read coverage stops 3 residues before the CDR3 terminus; the germline J gene supplies the remainder. This chain joins TRBV29-1 and TRBJ2-1; possible D gene TRBD1, 5 bases. V was trimmed by 3 bases and J by 2 bases, leaving 11 bases between them. The germline CDR1 and CDR2 sequences are SQVTM and ANQGSEA. CDR3 length: 14 residues. The CDR3 bases that were read are TGCAGCGTTGACTCCAAGGGGCCCTACAATGAG. Its protein is CSVDSKGPYNE. The full-length CDR3 reads as CSVDSKGPYNEQFF.

With regard to this clone: The read gets to within 3 residues of the CDR3 end, and the germline J gene fills in the rest. V usage is TRBV19 and J usage is TRBJ1-4, with 11 bases matching TRBD1. The junction had 7 bases not matched to a gene; V was cut back by 3 bases and J by 10 bases. The CDR3 runs to 15 residues. CDR1 LNHDA and CDR2 SQIVND come from the germline V gene (reference sequence). The covered CDR3 bases are TGTGCCAGTAGTATCGCAGGACAGGGGGCCGGAAAA. Translating gives CASSIAGQGAGK. The full-length CDR3 reads as CASSIAGQGAGKLFF.

A remark on this clone: The read terminates 3 residues ahead of where the CDR3 ends, so the germline J gene completes it. The gene calls are TRBV5-6 and TRBJ2-2, with TRBD2 matching over 8 bases. This CDR3 has 13 residues. CDR1 is SGHDT and CDR2 is YYEEEE in the germline V gene. The CDR3 loop reads CASSSRGGSPLFF. The DNA read from the CDR3 is TGTGCCAGCAGCTCACGGGGGGGTTCACCG. Filled out from reference TRBV5-6 and TRBJ2-2, the complete variable domain reads DAGVTQSPTHLIKTRGQQVTLRCSPKSGHDTVSWYQQALGQGPQFIFQYYEEEERQRGNFPDRFSGHQFPNYSSELNVNALLLGDSALYLCASSSRGGSPLFFGEGSRLTVL.

On this clone itself: Read data end 3 residues before the CDR3 end; the end is taken from the germline J gene. The J gene is TRBJ1-2, the V gene TRBV18; weak D call: TRBD1 (5 bases). Germline values: CDR1 KGHSH, CDR2 LQKENI. This CDR3 comprises 15 residues. The CDR3 sequence: CASSPPGLAGYDYTF. Incomplete CDR3 DNA: TGTGCCAGCTCACCACCGGGACTAGCGGGCTACGAC.

On this clone: The observed sequence ends 3 residues before the CDR3 terminus, with the missing tail filled in from the germline J gene. V and J are TRBV29-1 and TRBJ2-2; no reliable D call. The CDR3 covers 13 residues. Trimming removed 7 bases from V and 0 bases from J, with 9 bases in between. CDR1 and CDR2 (germline): SQVTM, ANQGSEA. Here the CDR3 reads CSAGRANTGELFF. Partial CDR3 DNA: TGCAGCGCCGGTAGAGCGAACACCGGGGAG.

For this clone: The read terminates 3 residues ahead of where the CDR3 ends, so the germline J gene completes it. The chain joins TRBV20-1 to TRBJ2-2; 10 bases fit TRBD2. CDR1 and CDR2 (germline): DFQATT, SNEGSKA (reference sequence). V was pared by 6 bases and J by 6 bases, with 10 bases of the junction left unmatched. This CDR3 is 15 amino acids long. The covered CDR3 bases are TGCAGTGCGTGGGCAGCGGGAGGGCCGCCCGGGGAG. Amino acid sequence: CSAWAAGGPPGE. The entire CDR3 sequence reads CSAWAAGGPPGELFF.

This CDR3 is CASSIAQGYDYTF. The sequenced part of the CDR3 DNA is TGTGCCAGTAGTATAGCCCAGGGCTACGAC. The rearrangement links TRBV19 to TRBJ1-2, with a tentative D call TRBD1 (5 bases). Read data end 3 residues before the CDR3 end; the end is taken from the germline J gene. The germline V gene encodes CDR1 LNHDA and CDR2 SQIVND (reference sequence). The CDR3 runs 13 residues.

This clone is medium-sized by frequency. The CDR3 here is CASSFLQGEKLFF. CDR3 DNA (partial): TGTGCCAGCAGCTTTCTACAGGGTGAAAAA. The genes are TRBV7-3 and TRBJ1-4; tentatively, D is TRBD1 (6 bases). The sequence runs out 3 residues before the end of the CDR3; the remainder is reconstructed from the germline J gene. Germline loops: CDR1 SGHTA, CDR2 FQGTGA. CDR3 length equals 13 residues. Trimming removed 3 bases at V and 7 bases at J, with 9 bases between.

A note on this clone: Read data end 3 residues before the CDR3 end; the end is taken from the germline J gene. This chain links TRBV11-2 with TRBJ1-6, with D perhaps TRBD1 (5 bases). In germline, CDR1 is SGHAT, CDR2 FQNNGV. With 2 bases removed from V and 7 bases from J, the gap between germline ends came to 12 bases. The CDR3 consists of 15 residues. The CDR3 loop is CASSLRGQPNSPLHF. CDR3 DNA (partial): TGTGCCAGCAGCTTAAGGGGTCAGCCCAATTCACCC.

The sequenced part of the CDR3 DNA is TGCGCCAGCAGCCATCGGGACAGCTACGAG. This translates into CASSHRDSYE. The entire CDR3 protein reads CASSHRDSYEQYF. The gene calls are TRBV4-1 and TRBJ2-7; 7 nucleotides agree with TRBD1. The read terminates 3 residues before the CDR3 end, so the remaining end is supplied by the germline J gene. The CDR3 contains 13 residues. V trimming: 3 bases; J trimming: 3 bases; junction bases outside the gene matches: 2. Germline V gives CDR1 MGHRA, CDR2 YSYEKL.

In regard to this clone: The read halts 3 residues ahead of the CDR3 end, with the missing end drawn from the germline J gene. This rearrangement joins TRBV30 to TRBJ2-7; no clear D. There are 11 residues in the CDR3. Germline V gene lookup returns CDR1 GTSNPN and CDR2 SVGIG (reference sequence). Trimming cost V 0 bases and J 4 bases, with 4 bases left between them. This CDR3 is CAWSVRYEQYF. The CDR3 bases that were read are TGTGCCTGGAGTGTACGGTACGAG.

Details on this clone: The read terminates 3 residues before the CDR3 end, so the remaining end is supplied by the germline J gene. The rearrangement links TRBV18 to TRBJ2-4; tentatively, D is TRBD2 (7 bases). CDR3 length: 14 residues. The germline V gene encodes CDR1 KGHSH and CDR2 LQKENI. CDR3 loop: CASSPGAGDYGQYF. CDR3 DNA, as far as it was read: TGTGCCAGCTCGCCGGGGGCAGGGGACTATGGT. Drawing the rest from reference TRBV18 and TRBJ2-4, the complete variable domain is NAGVMQNPRHLVRRRGQEARLRCSPMKGHSHVYWYRQLPEEGLKFMVYLQKENIIDESGMPKERFSAEFPKEGPSILRIQQVVRGDSAAYFCASSPGAGDYGQYFGAGTRLSVL.

Worth noting for this clone: The missing CDR3 end, 3 residues past where the read stops, is filled in from the germline J gene. The V call is TRBV20-1, the J call TRBJ1-2; D might be TRBD1 (5 bases). CDR3 length equals 13 residues. Trimming took off 3 bases at V and 5 bases at J, with 13 bases between the two ends. From germline, CDR1 is DFQATT and CDR2 SNEGSKA (reference sequence). The part of the CDR3 DNA that was read is TGCAGTGCTAGGGTAGGGGCTGAGTATGGC. Translation: CSARVGAEYG. The full CDR3 protein reads CSARVGAEYGYTF.

On this clone: With the read ending 3 residues before the CDR3 end, the germline J gene is used to fill in that end. The V gene is TRBV28, the J gene TRBJ2-7; D might be TRBD2 (5 bases). Trimming took 4 bases from V and 4 from J, leaving 29 bases between them. CDR1 and CDR2 (germline): MDHEN, SYDVKM. The CDR3 contains 19 residues. The CDR3 DNA, read in part, is TGTGCCAGCAGTTCACAATATACGCAACAAAGAGGGTTCGCGTACGAG. Protein sequence: CASSSQYTQQRGFAYE. The full CDR3 reads CASSSQYTQQRGFAYEQYF.

Concerning this clone itself: With the read ending 3 residues before the CDR3 end, the germline J gene is used to fill in that end. The rearrangement uses TRBV7-9 and TRBJ2-1; the D call may be TRBD1 or TRBD2 (5 bases each). CDR1 is SEHNR and CDR2 is FQNEAQ in the germline V gene (reference sequence). The germline V and J ends were trimmed by 6 bases and 0 bases, with 12 bases remaining between them. The CDR3 runs to 15 residues. The CDR3 spells CASRPRGSSYNEQFF. Partial CDR3 DNA: TGTGCCAGCAGGCCGAGGGGCAGCTCCTACAATGAG.

Comments on this clone: The sequence runs out 3 residues before the end of the CDR3; the remainder is reconstructed from the germline J gene. The chain joins TRBV30 to TRBJ2-4; maybe TRBD1 (5 bases). The CDR3 is made up of 13 amino acids. The germline V gene has CDR1 GTSNPN and CDR2 SVGIG (reference sequence). This CDR3 reads CAWRGRPDYGQYF. The sequenced CDR3 bases are TGTGCCTGGAGGGGGCGACCGGATTATGGT.

As to this clone: The read gets to within 3 residues of the CDR3 end, and the germline J gene fills in the rest. V usage is TRBV18 and J usage is TRBJ1-2, with a weak D call TRBD1 (5 bases). In germline, CDR1 is KGHSH, CDR2 LQKENI. CDR3 length: 16 residues. Incomplete CDR3 DNA: TGTGCCAGCTCACCACCGGAGGTAGGGGCCTCCTACGAC. Amino acids: CASSPPEVGASYD. The entire CDR3 is CASSPPEVGASYDYTF. Combining the CDR3 with reference TRBV18 and TRBJ1-2 gives the whole variable domain NAGVMQNPRHLVRRRGQEARLRCSPMKGHSHVYWYRQLPEEGLKFMVYLQKENIIDESGMPKERFSAEFPKEGPSILRIQQVVRGDSAAYFCASSPPEVGASYDYTFGSGTRLTVV.

Comments on this clone: The observed sequence ends 3 residues before the CDR3 terminus, with the missing tail filled in from the germline J gene. This chain joins TRBV5-5 and TRBJ2-1, with 8 bases matching TRBD2. Germline lookup yields CDR1 SGHKS and CDR2 YYEKEE (reference sequence). V was pared by 7 bases and J by 8 bases, with 5 bases of the junction left unmatched. CDR3 length equals 12 residues. CDR3 region: CASGRGGDEQFF. The part of the CDR3 DNA that was read is TGTGCCAGCGGCCGGGGGGGCGATGAG. The full variable domain, in which reference TRBV5-5 and TRBJ2-1 provide the parts outside the CDR3, is DAGVTQSPTHLIKTRGQQVTLRCSPISGHKSVSWYQQVLGQGPQFIFQYYEKEERGRGNFPDRFSARQFPNYSSELNVNALLLGDSALYLCASGRGGDEQFFGPGTRLTVL.

With respect to this clone: The observed sequence ends 3 residues before the CDR3 terminus, with the missing tail filled in from the germline J gene. The sample carries other DNA sequences with the same CDR3. The V and J genes are TRBV20-1 and TRBJ2-4, with 16 bases that match TRBD2. V lost 3 bases and J lost 9; bases outside the gene matches: 8. CDR1 DFQATT and CDR2 SNEGSKA come from the germline V gene (reference sequence). This CDR3 is 16 amino acids long. The DNA read from the CDR3 is TGCAGTGCTAGGGGACTAGCGGGAGGGGCTTACGCCATT. Translated: CSARGLAGGAYAI. The CDR3 reads in full as CSARGLAGGAYAIQYF.

About this clone itself: The CDR3 is cut off 3 residues early in the read; its end comes from the germline J gene. The rearrangement joins TRBV19 to TRBJ2-4; tentative D call: TRBD2 (7 bases). The CDR3 is made up of 13 amino acids. Germline CDR1 and CDR2: LNHDA and SQIVND (reference sequence). V was clipped by 5 bases and J by 9 bases, with 14 bases between them. CDR3 DNA (partial): TGTGCCAGTAGTGAAGGGGGGGGAGCCATT. Protein: CASSEGGGAI. The whole CDR3 protein is CASSEGGGAIQYF.

As concerns this clone: The read ends 3 residues shy of where the CDR3 ends; the end is completed using the germline J gene. The chain uses TRBV10-2 and TRBJ2-3; TRBD2 matches at 7 bases. V lost 0 bases to trimming and J lost 2 bases; unmatched junction nucleotides: 2. The CDR3 spans 15 residues. Looked up from germline, CDR1 is WSHSY and CDR2 is SAAADI. This CDR3 reads CASSESLADTDTQYF. CDR3 DNA, as far as it was read: TGCGCCAGCAGTGAGTCCCTAGCGGACACAGATACG.

A word on this clone: Sequence at one end of the junction differs from germline and may be a read error. The CDR3 sequence: CASSQVMREGSRGEQYF. CDR3 DNA, as far as it was read: TGCGCCAGCAGCCAAGTTATGCGGGAGGGCTCCCGAGGCGAG. This chain joins TRBV4-2 and TRBJ2-7; 9 positions agree with TRBD2. The sequence runs out 3 residues before the end of the CDR3; the remainder is reconstructed from the germline J gene. CDR3 length: 17 residues. Germline assignment: CDR1 LGHNA and CDR2 YNFKEQ.

On this clone itself: The CDR3 end lies 3 residues beyond the end of the read and is filled in from the germline J gene. This chain links TRBV11-2 with TRBJ2-5; D is possibly TRBD1 (5 bases). The germline V gene encodes CDR1 SGHAT and CDR2 FQNNGV. V lost 2 bases, J lost 5 bases, and 9 bases lay in between. CDR3 length: 13 amino acids. Here the CDR3 reads CASSLSRDETQYF. The DNA read from the CDR3 is TGTGCCAGCAGCTTATCCAGGGATGAGACC.

The CDR3 loop is CASSLFTSNEQYF. The sequenced part of the CDR3 DNA is TGTGCCAGCAGCTTATTCACCAGTAACGAG. The chain recombines TRBV7-3 with TRBJ2-7; D is undetermined. The read ends 3 residues early relative to the CDR3; the germline J gene fills the gap. Germline V gene lookup returns CDR1 SGHTA and CDR2 FQGTGA. CDR3 length equals 13 residues. With 2 bases removed from V and 5 bases from J, the gap between germline ends came to 10 bases.

In regard to this clone: The read ends 3 residues shy of where the CDR3 ends; the end is completed using the germline J gene. The chain links TRBV7-2 to TRBJ2-3, with 8 positions matching TRBD2. V trimming: 5 bases; J trimming: 2 bases; junction bases outside the gene matches: 3. Per germline, CDR1 SGHTA and CDR2 FQGNSA. The CDR3 sequence is 14 residues long. Incomplete CDR3 DNA: TGTGCCAGCAGCGAACTAGCGGCCACAGATACG. It encodes CASSELAATDT. Given in full, the CDR3 is CASSELAATDTQYF.